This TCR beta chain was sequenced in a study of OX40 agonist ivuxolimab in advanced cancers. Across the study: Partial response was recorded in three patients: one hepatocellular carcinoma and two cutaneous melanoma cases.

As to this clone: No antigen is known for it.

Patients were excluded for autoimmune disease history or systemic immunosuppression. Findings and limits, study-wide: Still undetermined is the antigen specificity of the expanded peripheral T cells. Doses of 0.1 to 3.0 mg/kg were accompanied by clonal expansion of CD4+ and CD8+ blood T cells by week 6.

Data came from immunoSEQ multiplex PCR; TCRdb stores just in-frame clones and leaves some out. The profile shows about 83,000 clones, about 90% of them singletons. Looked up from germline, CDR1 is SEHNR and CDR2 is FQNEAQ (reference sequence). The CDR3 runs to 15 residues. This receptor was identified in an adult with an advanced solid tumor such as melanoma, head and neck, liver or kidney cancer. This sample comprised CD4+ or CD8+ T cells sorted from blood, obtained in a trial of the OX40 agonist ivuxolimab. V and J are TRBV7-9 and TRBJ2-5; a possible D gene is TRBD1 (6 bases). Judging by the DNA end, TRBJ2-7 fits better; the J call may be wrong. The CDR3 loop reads CASSPINTPGDEQYF. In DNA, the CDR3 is TGTGCCAGCAGCCCGATAAATACCCCAGGGGACGAGCAGTACTTC.